Shown below are 14 T cell receptor beta chains from a single sample sequenced in a study of cytomegalovirus exposure and HLA in healthy donors. Primers for the PCR totalled 60 Vbeta and 13 Jbeta. Method: immunoSEQ multiplex PCR; TCRdb's copy keeps in-frame clones and lacks some. Among 95,000 or so clones listed, approximately 77% were seen once. Sequenced material: PBMCs. The receptors come from a woman aged 40 to 50 in good health and CMV-seronegative.

In its sample, this clone ranks as medium-sized. This chain uses TRBV7-6 with TRBJ2-7; TRBD2 matches at 13 bases. This CDR3 is 17 amino acids long. Germline lookup yields CDR1 SGHVS and CDR2 FNYEAQ. The V and J ends lost 5 bases and 5 bases, in that order; junction bases with no gene match: 12. The CDR3 DNA is TGTGCCAGCAGCCTATTCCCCGCTGGGACTAGCGGGGACGAGCAGTACTTC. Translating it yields CASSLFPAGTSGDEQYF.

The chain links TRBV7-2 to TRBJ2-1; TRBD2 agrees at 14 bases. Looked up from germline, CDR1 is SGHTA and CDR2 is FQGNSA. The CDR3 spans 17 residues. V trimming: 2 bases; J trimming: 2 bases; junction bases outside the gene matches: 2. This chain's CDR3 is CASSLRTSGGTYNEQFF. Here the CDR3 DNA reads TGTGCCAGCAGCTTACGGACTAGCGGGGGGACCTACAATGAGCAGTTCTTC. Full variable domain (missing parts from reference TRBV7-2 and TRBJ2-1): GAGVSQSPSNKVTEKGKDVELRCDPISGHTALYWYRQSLGQGLEFLIYFQGNSAPDKSGLPSDRFSAERTGGSVSTLTIQRTQQEDSAVYLCASSLRTSGGTYNEQFFGPGTRLTVL.

This clone has more than one count but fewer than ten. This chain joins TRBV7-9 and TRBJ2-7; 7 positions match TRBD1. Looked up from germline, CDR1 is SEHNR and CDR2 is FQNEAQ (reference sequence). The V segment lost 4 bases and the J segment 2 bases; nucleotides outside the gene matches: 5. The CDR3 has 14 amino acids. The CDR3 spells CASSSHRGPYEQYF. CDR3 DNA: TGTGCCAGCAGCTCGCACAGGGGTCCCTACGAGCAGTACTTC.

This clone was observed a handful of times. The J gene is TRBJ2-7, the V gene TRBV2; 9 bases are shared with TRBD1. V was pared by 10 bases and J by 6 bases, with 4 bases of the junction left unmatched. CDR3 length: 11 amino acids. CDR1 and CDR2 from the germline V gene are SNHLY and FYNNEI. CDR3 DNA sequence: TGTGCCATCGCGACAGGGGGCGAGCAGTACTTC. This gives the protein CAIATGGEQYF.

V is TRBV7-8 and J is TRBJ1-2; 7 bases are shared with TRBD1. Germline V gives CDR1 SGHVS, CDR2 FQNEAQ. The CDR3 is 12 residues long. V dropped 3 bases and J dropped 12; count of bases not matched to a gene: 7. CDR3 sequence (DNA): TGTGCCAGCAGCTTTAGACAGGGTCCGCACACCTTC. This translates into CASSFRQGPHTF.

The V gene is TRBV2, the J gene TRBJ1-1; D is undetermined. V shed 6 bases and J shed 0 bases, with 14 bases lying between them. From germline, CDR1 is SNHLY and CDR2 FYNNEI. The CDR3 contains 15 residues. The CDR3 DNA is TGTGCCAGCAGAGCTAACAGAGAGATGAACACTGAAGCTTTCTTT. Translation gives CASRANREMNTEAFF.

CDR3 DNA sequence: TGTGCCAGCAGCTTGGTAGTGCGTACCGGGGAGCTGTTTTTT. This codes for CASSLVVRTGELFF. V usage is TRBV5-6 and J usage is TRBJ2-2; D is ambiguous. CDR1 and CDR2 (germline): SGHDT, YYEEEE. This CDR3 has 14 amino acids. V shed 0 bases and J shed 5 bases, with 8 bases lying between them.

The chain combines TRBV4-1 with TRBJ1-1, with TRBD1 matching 8 bases. The CDR3 runs 15 residues. Trimming at V came to 0 bases and at J to 4 bases, leaving 4 bases not matched to a gene. CDR1 is MGHRA, CDR2 YSYEKL, per germline. The CDR3 here is CASSQEGQGGTEAFF. The CDR3 DNA reads as TGCGCCAGCAGCCAAGAAGGACAGGGAGGCACTGAAGCTTTCTTT.

This clone was found a few times. In nucleotides, the CDR3 is TGTGCCACCTCCCGGGCCGGGGAGCTGTTTTTT. Encoded protein: CATSRAGELFF. The chain uses TRBV6-6 and TRBJ2-2; no clear D gene. Germline CDR1 MNHNY, CDR2 SVGAGI (reference sequence). The V end lost 10 bases, the J end lost 6 bases, and 9 bases lay between the germline ends. This CDR3 contains 11 residues.

The V and J genes are TRBV7-2 and TRBJ2-3; 9 nucleotides line up with TRBD1. The germline gives CDR1 SGHTA, CDR2 FQGNSA. CDR3 length: 16 amino acids. The V and J ends lost 8 bases and 2 bases, in that order; junction bases with no gene match: 11. Here the CDR3 reads CASSFGDRVPTDTQYF. The CDR3 DNA reads as TGTGCCAGCTCCTTTGGGGACAGGGTCCCCACAGATACGCAGTATTTT.

The rearrangement links TRBV1 to TRBJ2-5; TRBD2, the table's D call, was not compared with the DNA. TRBV1 is a pseudogene. The CDR3 sequence is 19 residues long. CDR3 in amino acids: CTSSQVGLAGISDQETQYF. DNA for the CDR3: TGCACCAGCAGCCAAGTCGGCCTAGCGGGCATCTCCGACCAAGAGACCCAGTACTTC.

V is TRBV9 and J is TRBJ1-2; perhaps TRBD1 as D (5 bases). Deletions cut 0 bases from V and 8 bases from J, with 8 bases between. CDR3 size: 12 residues. CDR1 and CDR2 (germline): SGDLS, YYNGEE. CDR3 sequence: CASSVGRGGYTF. For the CDR3, the DNA is TGTGCCAGCAGCGTAGGAAGGGGAGGCTACACCTTC.

The chain uses TRBV5-6 and TRBJ1-6; tentative D call: TRBD1 (5 bases). The V gene's germline CDR1 is SGHDT and CDR2 YYEEEE. Trimming took 4 bases from V and 4 from J, leaving 15 bases between them. The CDR3 totals 16 residues. CDR3 sequence: CASSKGGGAYNSPLHF. CDR3 DNA sequence: TGTGCCAGCAGCAAGGGCGGGGGTGCGTATAATTCACCCCTCCACTTT.

J is TRBJ1-1 and V is TRBV6-4; 7 nucleotides align to TRBD1. The V segment lost 0 bases and the J segment 1 base; nucleotides outside the gene matches: 2. The CDR3 runs 15 residues. Germline lookup yields CDR1 MRHNA and CDR2 SNTAGT. In nucleotides, the CDR3 is TGTGCCAGCAGTGACTCCGGGACAGAGAACACTGAAGCTTTCTTT. Its translation: CASSDSGTENTEAFF.